These T cell receptor beta chains were read from a single sample in a study of regulatory T cells in long-lasting Graves disease. In TCRdb, the multiplex PCR reads were re-called with MiXCR into one record per CDR3 protein. The sample lists roughly 430,000 distinct CDR3 sequences; about a sixth were seen once. The sample also formed part of further work on T cells in Graves' hyperthyroidism and ophthalmopathy.

The starting material was peripheral blood mononuclear cells (PBMCs), obtained at new diagnosis, from a patient treated with antithyroid drugs. The receptors here all came from a woman in her twenties or thirties with Graves disease. CDR3s include the opening cysteine and the closing phenylalanine or tryptophan. D genes are given only for firm matches. Only part of the rows carry a size: once, few, many, or a class if the clone is expanded.

v_gene: TRBV5-5
j_gene: TRBJ2-7
abundance: few
d_gene: -
CDR3aa: CASSTIPDNSYEQYF
CDR3nt: TGTGCCAGCAGCACCATACCGGACAACTCCTACGAGCAGTACTTC

v_gene: TRBV3-1
j_gene: TRBJ1-2
abundance: many
d_gene: -
CDR3aa: CASSQDSGVGYTF
CDR3nt: TGTGCCAGCAGCCAAGATTCAGGGGTTGGCTACACCTTC

v_gene: TRBV24-1
j_gene: TRBJ1-5
abundance: -
d_gene: TRBD1
CDR3aa: CATSDPGQAPGKPQHF
CDR3nt: TGTGCCACCAGTGACCCGGGACAGGCCCCAGGAAAGCCCCAGCATTTT

v_gene: TRBV20-1
j_gene: TRBJ1-5
abundance: -
d_gene: -
CDR3aa: CSAREQGDQPQHF
CDR3nt: TGCAGTGCTAGGGAACAGGGAGATCAGCCCCAGCATTTT

v_gene: TRBV27
j_gene: TRBJ2-5
abundance: many
d_gene: TRBD2
CDR3aa: CASRRATLAGGPYPETQYF
CDR3nt: TGTGCCAGCAGGCGGGCTACACTAGCGGGAGGGCCATATCCGGAGACCCAGTACTTC

v_gene: TRBV28
j_gene: TRBJ1-1
abundance: many
d_gene: TRBD1
CDR3aa: CASSFSTGRADTEAFF
CDR3nt: TGTGCCAGCAGTTTTTCGACAGGGCGGGCGGACACTGAAGCTTTCTTT

v_gene: TRBV28
j_gene: TRBJ2-1
abundance: many
d_gene: TRBD2
CDR3aa: CASSTGTREGNEQFF
CDR3nt: TGTGCCAGCAGCACCGGGACTAGGGAGGGAAATGAGCAGTTCTTC

v_gene: TRBV6-1
j_gene: TRBJ2-3
abundance: many
d_gene: -
CDR3aa: CASTPRASSGATDTQYF
CDR3nt: TGTGCCAGCACCCCCCGTGCGAGCTCGGGAGCGACAGATACGCAGTATTTT

v_gene: TRBV5-8
j_gene: TRBJ2-1
abundance: few
d_gene: -
CDR3aa: CASSLGSTSHSYNEQFF
CDR3nt: TGTGCCAGCAGCTTGGGGTCGACTTCGCACTCCTACAATGAGCAGTTCTTC

v_gene: TRBV20-1
j_gene: TRBJ2-6
abundance: -
d_gene: -
CDR3aa: CSARDSTRSSGANVLTF
CDR3nt: TGCAGTGCTAGAGATTCTACGCGTAGCTCTGGGGCCAACGTCCTGACTTTC

v_gene: TRBV7-7
j_gene: TRBJ2-2
abundance: many
d_gene: -
CDR3aa: CASSLGPTGELFF
CDR3nt: TGTGCCAGCAGCTTAGGTCCCACCGGGGAGCTGTTTTTT

v_gene: TRBV20-1
j_gene: TRBJ2-5
abundance: many
d_gene: TRBD1
CDR3aa: CSARVYWRDRGIETQYF
CDR3nt: TGCAGTGCTAGAGTATATTGGCGGGACAGGGGAATTGAGACCCAGTACTTC

v_gene: TRBV27
j_gene: TRBJ2-6
abundance: -
d_gene: -
CDR3aa: CASSYWGLSAPDSGANVLTF
CDR3nt: TGTGCCAGCAGTTACTGGGGACTCTCAGCTCCTGACTCTGGGGCCAACGTCCTGACTTTC

v_gene: TRBV28
j_gene: TRBJ2-2
abundance: many
d_gene: -
CDR3aa: CASSVPWQILAPAELFF
CDR3nt: TGTGCCAGCAGTGTTCCTTGGCAGATACTAGCACCGGCGGAGCTGTTTTTT

v_gene: TRBV11-2
j_gene: TRBJ2-7
abundance: many
d_gene: -
CDR3aa: CASSHGPEQYF
CDR3nt: TGTGCCAGCAGCCACGGTCCCGAGCAGTACTTC

v_gene: TRBV5-5
j_gene: TRBJ1-4
abundance: many
d_gene: -
CDR3aa: CASRSQGTREKLFF
CDR3nt: TGTGCCAGCAGATCCCAGGGGACTCGAGAAAAACTGTTTTTT

v_gene: TRBV19
j_gene: TRBJ2-2
abundance: few
d_gene: -
CDR3aa: CASSQPYGSDSTGELFF
CDR3nt: TGTGCCAGTAGTCAACCTTACGGGAGTGATAGCACCGGGGAGCTGTTTTTT

v_gene: TRBV7-2
j_gene: TRBJ2-1
abundance: -
d_gene: -
CDR3aa: CASSLAQGHNEQFF
CDR3nt: TGTGCCAGCAGCTTAGCGCAGGGACACAATGAGCAGTTCTTC

v_gene: TRBV6-2/TRBV6-3
j_gene: TRBJ1-2
abundance: many
d_gene: -
CDR3aa: CASSYTEGRVNYGYTF
CDR3nt: TGTGCCAGCAGTTACACCGAGGGACGGGTTAACTATGGCTACACCTTC

v_gene: TRBV20-1
j_gene: TRBJ2-5
abundance: many
d_gene: -
CDR3aa: CSANKQGTLETQYF
CDR3nt: TGCAGTGCCAACAAACAGGGAACTCTAGAGACCCAGTACTTC

v_gene: TRBV10-3
j_gene: TRBJ1-5
abundance: -
d_gene: -
CDR3aa: CAISEYDRSPQHF
CDR3nt: TGTGCCATCAGTGAATATGACAGGTCACCCCAGCATTTT

v_gene: TRBV20-1
j_gene: TRBJ2-2
abundance: -
d_gene: -
CDR3aa: CSARDWSRDAGELFF
CDR3nt: TGCAGTGCTAGAGATTGGTCCAGGGATGCCGGGGAGCTGTTTTTT

v_gene: TRBV7-9
j_gene: TRBJ2-3
abundance: many
d_gene: TRBD2
CDR3aa: CASSLVLAGSADTQYF
CDR3nt: TGTGCCAGCAGCTTAGTACTAGCGGGATCAGCGGATACGCAGTATTTT

v_gene: TRBV24-1
j_gene: TRBJ2-2
abundance: many
d_gene: -
CDR3aa: CATSRGRGLNTGELFF
CDR3nt: TGTGCCACCAGTCGAGGCAGGGGTTTGAACACCGGGGAGCTGTTTTTT

v_gene: TRBV5-5
j_gene: TRBJ1-1
abundance: many
d_gene: -
CDR3aa: CASSLAHLDTEAFF
CDR3nt: TGTGCCAGCAGCTTGGCCCACCTAGACACTGAAGCTTTCTTT

v_gene: TRBV6-2/TRBV6-3
j_gene: TRBJ2-1
abundance: -
d_gene: -
CDR3aa: CASRGGLGGGSGNEQFF
CDR3nt: TGTGCCAGCAGGGGGGGTTTGGGAGGGGGCTCTGGCAATGAGCAGTTCTTC

v_gene: TRBV9
j_gene: TRBJ2-3
abundance: few
d_gene: TRBD2
CDR3aa: CASSRSGNTDTQYF
CDR3nt: TGTGCCAGCAGCCGCAGCGGGAACACAGATACGCAGTATTTT

v_gene: TRBV15
j_gene: TRBJ1-1
abundance: -
d_gene: -
CDR3aa: CATSRDWMNTEAFF
CDR3nt: TGTGCCACCAGCAGAGACTGGATGAACACTGAAGCTTTCTTT

v_gene: TRBV30
j_gene: TRBJ1-1
abundance: many
d_gene: -
CDR3aa: CASKTGVNTEAFF
CDR3nt: TGTGCCTCGAAAACCGGGGTGAACACTGAAGCTTTCTTT

v_gene: TRBV7-2
j_gene: TRBJ2-7
abundance: many
d_gene: -
CDR3aa: CASSPRRGLGSYEQYF
CDR3nt: TGTGCCAGCAGCCCTAGACGGGGGCTGGGATCCTACGAGCAGTACTTC

v_gene: TRBV15
j_gene: TRBJ2-2
abundance: few
d_gene: -
CDR3aa: CATSRRAGETGELFF
CDR3nt: TGTGCCACCAGCAGGAGGGCAGGGGAGACCGGGGAGCTGTTTTTT

v_gene: TRBV14
j_gene: TRBJ1-1
abundance: many
d_gene: TRBD1
CDR3aa: CASSQDLPGQSMNTEAFF
CDR3nt: TGTGCCAGCAGCCAAGATCTGCCGGGACAGAGCATGAACACTGAAGCTTTCTTT

v_gene: TRBV7-2
j_gene: TRBJ2-2
abundance: many
d_gene: TRBD2
CDR3aa: CASSSGLAGAVPNTGELFF
CDR3nt: TGTGCCAGCAGCTCCGGACTAGCGGGGGCTGTACCGAACACCGGGGAGCTGTTTTTT

v_gene: TRBV30
j_gene: TRBJ2-5
abundance: many
d_gene: -
CDR3aa: CAWAPGHGGTQYF
CDR3nt: TGTGCCTGGGCCCCGGGACACGGAGGGACCCAGTACTTC

v_gene: TRBV7-9
j_gene: TRBJ2-1
abundance: many
d_gene: -
CDR3aa: CASSSLSTGLNEQFF
CDR3nt: TGTGCCAGCAGCTCCCTGTCGACGGGATTGAATGAGCAGTTCTTC

v_gene: TRBV10-3
j_gene: TRBJ1-5
abundance: many
d_gene: -
CDR3aa: CAISEGQTPLANQPQHF
CDR3nt: TGTGCCATCAGTGAAGGACAGACCCCATTAGCAAATCAGCCCCAGCATTTT

v_gene: TRBV11-2
j_gene: TRBJ2-1
abundance: many
d_gene: -
CDR3aa: CASSSSSTDPIGSYNEQFF
CDR3nt: TGTGCCAGCAGCTCATCCTCGACAGACCCTATAGGCTCCTACAATGAGCAGTTCTTC

v_gene: TRBV28
j_gene: TRBJ1-5
abundance: few
d_gene: -
CDR3aa: CASYTGNQPQHF
CDR3nt: TGTGCCAGTTATACAGGCAATCAGCCCCAGCATTTT

v_gene: TRBV19
j_gene: TRBJ2-2
abundance: -
d_gene: -
CDR3aa: CASTPGTGELFF
CDR3nt: TGTGCCAGTACCCCAGGCACCGGGGAGCTGTTTTTT

v_gene: TRBV28
j_gene: TRBJ1-5
abundance: few
d_gene: -
CDR3aa: CANSLAQRALNQPQHF
CDR3nt: TGTGCCAACAGTTTAGCCCAACGGGCCCTCAATCAGCCCCAGCATTTT

v_gene: TRBV6-1
j_gene: TRBJ1-2
abundance: many
d_gene: TRBD1
CDR3aa: CASTHRGLPNYGYTF
CDR3nt: TGTGCCAGCACCCACAGGGGGTTACCTAACTATGGCTACACCTTC

v_gene: TRBV11-2
j_gene: TRBJ2-1
abundance: many
d_gene: -
CDR3aa: CASSLTGTAVDEQFF
CDR3nt: TGTGCCAGCAGCCTGACCGGGACGGCGGTGGATGAGCAGTTCTTC

v_gene: TRBV28
j_gene: TRBJ2-7
abundance: many
d_gene: -
CDR3aa: CASSFGSAYEQYF
CDR3nt: TGTGCCAGCAGTTTTGGATCTGCCTACGAGCAGTACTTC

v_gene: TRBV7-2
j_gene: TRBJ1-5
abundance: many
d_gene: -
CDR3aa: CASSPVDVNQPQHF
CDR3nt: TGTGCCAGCAGCCCTGTGGATGTCAATCAGCCCCAGCATTTT

v_gene: TRBV6-1
j_gene: TRBJ2-7
abundance: medium-sized
d_gene: -
CDR3aa: CASGQYEQYF
CDR3nt: TGTGCCAGCGGGCAATACGAGCAGTACTTC

v_gene: TRBV3-1
j_gene: TRBJ1-1
abundance: many
d_gene: TRBD1
CDR3aa: CASSHRTGGNTEAFF
CDR3nt: TGTGCCAGCAGCCACAGGACAGGGGGGAACACTGAAGCTTTCTTT

v_gene: TRBV7-7
j_gene: TRBJ2-2
abundance: many
d_gene: TRBD2
CDR3aa: CASSLSGVAGTPGELFF
CDR3nt: TGTGCTAGCAGCCTCTCAGGCGTAGCGGGAACTCCCGGGGAGCTGTTTTTT

v_gene: TRBV2
j_gene: TRBJ2-4
abundance: -
d_gene: -
CDR3aa: CASIMLDIQYF
CDR3nt: TGTGCCAGCATAATGCTGGACATTCAGTACTTC

v_gene: TRBV7-2
j_gene: TRBJ2-3
abundance: many
d_gene: -
CDR3aa: CASSLRLGTNTDTQYF
CDR3nt: TGTGCCAGCAGCTTGAGACTAGGCACAAACACAGATACGCAGTATTTT

v_gene: TRBV2
j_gene: TRBJ2-5
abundance: many
d_gene: -
CDR3aa: CASYPDYGTQYF
CDR3nt: TGTGCCAGCTATCCCGACTACGGGACCCAGTACTTC

v_gene: TRBV7-9
j_gene: TRBJ1-2
abundance: -
d_gene: TRBD1
CDR3aa: CASSAPGQGIYGYTF
CDR3nt: TGTGCCAGCAGCGCCCCGGGACAGGGGATCTATGGCTACACCTTC

v_gene: TRBV15
j_gene: TRBJ1-1
abundance: many
d_gene: TRBD1
CDR3aa: CATSLDRDAEAFF
CDR3nt: TGTGCCACCAGCTTGGACAGGGACGCTGAAGCTTTCTTT

v_gene: TRBV7-2
j_gene: TRBJ2-5
abundance: many
d_gene: TRBD2
CDR3aa: CASSLGSGSSETQYF
CDR3nt: TGTGCCAGCAGCTTAGGAAGCGGGAGTTCAGAGACCCAGTACTTC

v_gene: TRBV10-3
j_gene: TRBJ1-1
abundance: -
d_gene: -
CDR3aa: CAITQTLNTEAFF
CDR3nt: TGTGCCATCACCCAGACCCTGAACACTGAAGCTTTCTTT

v_gene: TRBV29-1
j_gene: TRBJ2-2
abundance: -
d_gene: -
CDR3aa: CSVEDFQGTGELFF
CDR3nt: TGCAGCGTTGAAGATTTCCAGGGCACCGGGGAGCTGTTTTTT

v_gene: TRBV6-1
j_gene: TRBJ1-1
abundance: many
d_gene: -
CDR3aa: CASSSQGLDTEAFF
CDR3nt: TGTGCCAGCAGCTCACAGGGATTGGACACTGAAGCTTTCTTT